This T cell receptor (beta chain) was recorded in a study of T-cell memory formation after mild COVID-19 (TCRdb year 2021). Regarding the complete study: TCR sequence clusters from the two donors were found to be largely donor specific. Two young, previously healthy adult volunteers made up the cohort, one male and one female. T-cell clones expanding and contracting after mild COVID-19 in two donors were tracked by longitudinal TCRalpha and TCRbeta repertoire sequencing. Overall study outcomes, separate from this receptor: Only two mild cases were covered by the study, and larger cohorts that include severe cases with pre-infection samples were considered necessary. Whether the second-wave clones peaking on day 37 were SARS-CoV-2 specific was not confirmed. Some responding clones were found in pre-infection memory, which suggests that pre-existing cross-reactive memory T cells took part in the SARS-CoV-2 response. Contracting CD4+ clones were located mainly in the CM and EM memory subsets, whereas CD8+ clones were found to be enriched in EMRA. Clones that contracted from day 15 to 85 showed balanced CD4/CD8 phenotypes, whereas a second wave of clones that expanded from day 15 to 37 leaned towards CD4+.

TCRdb shows the sequencer as Illumina NovaSeq 6000. TCRalpha and TCRbeta cDNA libraries were built by 5'RACE with constant-segment primers, adding sample barcodes and unique molecular identifiers. Trizol reagent was used to extract RNA from every sample. Library amplification was performed in two PCR steps, and a second sample barcode and Illumina TruSeq adapters were introduced in the second step. Libraries were sequenced on an Illumina NovaSeq with 2 x 150 bp paired-end reads. In the paper's pipeline: Reads were demultiplexed and collapsed into UMI-guided consensus sequences with migec v1.2.7. Using mixcr v2.1.11, UMI consensuses were aligned to TRA and TRB V and J templates and then assembled into clonotypes. A clonotype was counted as expanded or contracted only when both edgeR and NoisET called the clonotype significant, with the noise models trained on biological replicates. For edgeR calls, the thresholds were a false discovery rate-adjusted p below 0.01 and a log2 fold-change of 1. PCA with hierarchical clustering of max-normalized trajectories of the 1000 most abundant clonotypes was used as exploratory dynamics analysis. Separately sequenced CD4+ and CD8+ repertoires were used to assign a CD4 or CD8 phenotype to each responding clone. TCRdb applied fastp at Q25 and MiXCR to the public reads, then kept only in-frame beta chains. Each entry is one CDR3 protein sequence, shown with its most common DNA and genes. None of the V and J calls come from the authors' own analysis; TCRdb made them. This sample holds about 110,000 distinct CDR3 sequences; around 12% were observed only once. Around 27% of the sample is taken by the ten largest.

Including cysteine and phenylalanine, the CDR3 has 16 amino acids. Only CDR3 DNA remains: 48 bases, in frame from the first base. Ends trimmed: V by 4 bases, J by 2 bases; bases unmatched to a gene: 5. The germline V gene encodes CDR1 SGHVS and CDR2 FNYEAQ. Of note for this clonotype: Its cognate antigen has yet to be identified. The input lacks base qualities; no much larger clone sits a single base away.

PBMCs were isolated by Ficoll-Paque density gradient centrifugation. The clonotype comes from an adult woman who had mild COVID-19 (a few samples of this study predate the infection). The sample titles of this study are shuffled in the database, so cell type and time point are left out; the donor was told from shared clones. The rearranged chain carries TRBV7-6 and TRBJ2-6, with 7 middle bases fitting TRBD2. Sequencing was performed on PBMCs or a T cell subset sorted from them (not recorded which). The DNA is as follows: TGTGCCAGCAGCTGGGGGGGGTTGACTGGGGCCAACGTCCTGACTTTC. This encodes CASSWGGLTGANVLTF.